The TCR beta chain under discussion was sequenced for a study of blood T cell repertoires in COVID-19. About the research overall: Spain, Italy and the United States supplied samples that represented acute and convalescent COVID-19. PBMCs, B-cell-depleted T cells, or T cells were the source of the cDNA or gDNA that made up the material.

In the original analysis: Reference gene primer amplification yielded estimated nucleated cell counts. The data were produced by immunoSEQ multiplex PCR, yet TCRdb's version contains in-frame clones alone and is incomplete. V, J and clone size were drawn from that table, and D and trimming were deduced from the DNA. The data contain 25,000 to 35,000 clones, about two thirds of them seen just once; the ten biggest clones take up 17%. With 8 bases clipped from V and 0 bases from J, the junction kept 5 bases outside the gene matches. CDR3 length equals 16 residues. CDR1 MRHNA and CDR2 SNTAGT come from the germline V gene.

The chain joins TRBV6-4 to TRBJ2-1, with TRBD2 matching over 12 bases. The sequencing sample was made of peripheral blood. The receptor was derived from a human donor in a cohort sampled during active COVID-19. The CDR3 protein is CASSPSGGGSYNEQFF. For the CDR3, the DNA is TGTGCCAGCTCCCCTAGCGGGGGGGGCTCCTACAATGAGCAGTTCTTC.